Sequencing of this TCR beta chain was carried out in a study of T cells in Graves' hyperthyroidism and ophthalmopathy. Study-wide findings and caveats: Stable hyperthyroidism was told apart from ophthalmopathy by a model built on 13 V-J features. In blood, most of the thyroid clonotypes expanded above 0.001 were also present.

Amplified TCR beta CDR3 regions came from RNA transcripts. In the first-round RT-PCR of the TCR CDR3, the HTBI primer set was used. In TCRdb, the multiplex PCR reads were re-called with MiXCR into one record per CDR3 protein. Of hundreds of thousands of distinct CDR3 sequences listed, less than 15% are singletons. Those with hyperthyroidism were 18 to 65 years old, newly diagnosed, and ill for under 2 months. Clinical symptoms, serum thyroxine and TRAb, thyroid ultrasound and orbital computed tomography together formed the diagnostic basis. This clonotype was seen repeatedly, ten times or more. Its antigen is as yet unknown. The CDR3 loop spans 10 amino acids. Germline V gene data show CDR1 as DFQATT and CDR2 as SNEGSKA (reference sequence). Trimming pared 5 bases from V and 9 bases from J, leaving 10 bases between.

The sequence came from a woman in her late teens or twenties with Graves' hyperthyroidism. J is TRBJ1-1 and V is TRBV20-1; the D is unclear. The specimen sequenced was blood. CDR3 protein: CSAGQAKAFF. The CDR3 DNA follows: TGCAGTGCTGGCCAGGCCAAAGCTTTCTTT.